This T cell receptor (beta chain) was sequenced during a study of T cell changes during pregnancy in multiple sclerosis. Sequencing used immunoSEQ multiplex PCR; TCRdb keeps in-frame clones, though not all of them. The data contain tens of thousands of clones, just over 85% of them singletons. Sequencing used CD4+ T cells from peripheral blood mononuclear cells, obtained before pregnancy. The clonotype comes from a female donor with multiple sclerosis, enrolled in a pregnancy study.

This CDR3 reads CASSASSGNSYEQYF. CDR3 coding DNA: TGTGCCAGCAGTGCCTCTAGCGGGAACTCCTACGAGCAGTACTTC. The chain combines TRBV6-1 with TRBJ2-7; 9 bases are shared with TRBD2. Germline loops: CDR1 MNHNS, CDR2 SASEGT. V trimming: 4 bases; J trimming: 0 bases; junction bases outside the gene matches: 4. The CDR3 runs to 15 residues.